The 21 T cell receptor beta chains below all came from one sample that was sequenced in a study of shared clonotypes between healthy human individuals (dated by TCRdb to the early 2020s). Libraries were made using the immunoSEQ multiplex PCR assay. Here the immuneACCESS table is served through TCRdb, limited to in-frame sequences with V and J called. Missing clones are a known gap in these copies; in checked studies unresolved V genes cover under half, and the rest lacks a known reason. The sample yields 660,000 or so clones; roughly 96% were counted once. The ten biggest clones cover around 0.1% of the sample. For the CD8 naive samples, CD45RO-negative cells were positively selected for CCR7, yielding a CD45RA+CCR7+ population from which TemRA cells were excluded. The sample was naive CD8+ T cells sorted from blood. Reading the label with the study, this specimen's cell subset or site is: CD45RA+CCR7+. The receptors originated from a woman aged 25 to 39 in good health.

The rearrangement joins TRBV27 to TRBJ2-2, with D possibly matching TRBD2 (6 bases). The CDR3 is made up of 15 amino acids. Germline assignment: CDR1 MNHEY and CDR2 SMNVEV (reference sequence). Trimming removed 4 bases at V and 4 bases at J, with 13 bases between. CDR3 residues: CASSSYSGSTGELFF. Here the CDR3 DNA reads TGTGCCAGCAGTTCCTATAGCGGTTCCACCGGGGAGCTGTTTTTT.

The CDR3 protein is CASSKGGRTLNYGYTF. CDR3 coding DNA: TGTGCCAGCAGTAAGGGAGGCAGGACCCTTAACTATGGCTACACCTTC. This chain connects TRBV2 to TRBJ1-2, with D unclear. This CDR3 contains 16 residues. In germline, CDR1 is SNHLY, CDR2 FYNNEI. V lost 5 bases to trimming and J lost 1 base, with 17 bases between them.

The rearrangement joins TRBV4-1 to TRBJ2-3, with D possibly being TRBD2 (6 bases). The germline V gene encodes CDR1 MGHRA and CDR2 YSYEKL. The V and J ends lost 2 bases and 6 bases respectively, with 12 bases between them. CDR3 length: 14 residues. CDR3 nucleotides: TGCGCCAGCAGCCAATTACTTGGAGGGGATACGCAGTATTTT. This gives the protein CASSQLLGGDTQYF.

The chain joins TRBV5-4 to TRBJ2-3; no clear D. CDR1 and CDR2 from the germline V gene are SGHNT and YYREEE (reference sequence). V shed 4 bases and J shed 3 bases, with 6 bases lying between them. The CDR3 extends over 12 amino acids. In DNA form, the CDR3 reads TGTGCCAGCAGCCCCCAAACAGATACGCAGTATTTT. Translation: CASSPQTDTQYF.

The V gene is TRBV19, the J gene TRBJ1-1; D unclear. The CDR3 totals 13 residues. Trimming removed 6 bases from V and 1 base from J, with 9 bases in between. Looked up from germline, CDR1 is LNHDA and CDR2 is SQIVND (reference sequence). Written as DNA, the CDR3 is TGTGCCAGTAGATGGACGGAGAACACTGAAGCTTTCTTT. This codes for CASRWTENTEAFF.

The genes are TRBV2 and TRBJ1-1; possible D gene TRBD1, 5 bases. The ends were cut back, 5 bases at V and 5 bases at J, with 12 bases in the middle. The germline V gene has CDR1 SNHLY and CDR2 FYNNEI. The CDR3 loop spans 13 amino acids. The CDR3 loop reads CASSPLPGTEAFF. The CDR3 region has the DNA TGTGCCAGCAGTCCACTACCAGGGACTGAAGCTTTCTTT.

J is TRBJ2-1 and V is TRBV5-4; TRBD2 matches 11 bases. The ends lost 0 bases at V and 7 bases at J; junction bases unmatched: 6. CDR1 and CDR2 (germline): SGHNT, YYREEE (reference sequence). The CDR3 extends over 16 amino acids. The CDR3 loop is CASSLDGTSGLNEQFF. DNA of the CDR3: TGTGCCAGCAGCTTGGATGGGACTAGCGGACTTAATGAGCAGTTCTTC.

The chain has TRBV5-6 and TRBJ1-1; TRBD1 is a possible D gene (5 bases). Trimming removed 2 bases from V and 4 bases from J, with 9 bases in between. The CDR3 covers 13 residues. Per germline, CDR1 SGHDT and CDR2 YYEEEE. The CDR3 spells CASSFGGITEAFF. The CDR3 nucleotides read TGTGCCAGCAGCTTTGGGGGGATCACTGAAGCTTTCTTT.

The chain carries TRBV5-1 and TRBJ2-5; a possible D gene is TRBD2 (6 bases). Trimming removed 0 bases at V and 1 base at J, with 25 bases between. Germline values: CDR1 SGHRS, CDR2 YFSETQ. The CDR3 is 20 residues long. CDR3 region: CASSLAYEWSPEGTQETQYF. The CDR3 DNA follows: TGCGCCAGCAGCTTGGCCTATGAGTGGTCCCCGGAGGGGACCCAAGAGACCCAGTACTTC.

The V gene is TRBV14, the J gene TRBJ2-3, with no clear D. The CDR3 has 12 amino acids. Germline V gene data show CDR1 as SGHDN and CDR2 as FVKESK. V was pared by 5 bases and J by 2 bases, with 5 bases between. Here the CDR3 reads CASSKYTDTQYF. DNA of the CDR3: TGTGCCAGCAGCAAATACACAGATACGCAGTATTTT.

The chain couples TRBV19 to TRBJ1-5, with D maybe TRBD1 (6 bases). The CDR3 contains 17 residues. Trimming left V 6 bases short and J 0 bases short, with 18 bases between. Per germline, CDR1 LNHDA and CDR2 SQIVND (reference sequence). In DNA form, the CDR3 reads TGTGCCAGTAGCCCCACCCAGGGGAGATATAGCAATCAGCCCCAGCATTTT. It specifies CASSPTQGRYSNQPQHF.

On this clone: Other DNA sequences within the sample encode an identical CDR3. The chain joins TRBV6-4 to TRBJ2-5; D is unresolved. The end of the DNA aligns better with TRBJ2-7, so the J call may be wrong. CDR1 MRHNA and CDR2 SNTAGT come from the germline V gene. The CDR3 sequence is 11 residues long. The CDR3 loop reads CASSDGYEQYF. Written as DNA, the CDR3 is TGTGCCAGCAGTGACGGGTACGAGCAGTACTTC.

V gene TRBV4-1 combines with J gene TRBJ2-7; D perhaps matches TRBD1 (6 bases). The CDR3 spans 15 residues. The V end was cut by 3 bases, the J end by 2 bases, with 14 bases between. Germline V gene data show CDR1 as MGHRA and CDR2 as YSYEKL. The CDR3 DNA is TGCGCCAGCAGCCAGCCTACCCAGGGGACCTACGAGCAGTACTTC. This codes for CASSQPTQGTYEQYF.

This chain joins TRBV2 and TRBJ1-2; D gene ambiguous. Per germline, CDR1 SNHLY and CDR2 FYNNEI. The CDR3 runs to 15 residues. V was trimmed by 3 bases and J by 1 base, leaving 12 bases between them. CDR3 protein: CASSEVSQVNYGYTF. The CDR3 bases are TGTGCCAGCAGTGAGGTTTCGCAAGTTAACTATGGCTACACCTTC.

J is TRBJ2-2 and V is TRBV5-1; weak D call: TRBD2 (5 bases). CDR3 length: 14 amino acids. V was cut by 2 bases and J by 1 base, with 6 bases left in between. CDR1 is SGHRS and CDR2 is YFSETQ in the germline V gene. The DNA for the CDR3 is TGCGCCAGCAGCTTTGGAGGGAACACCGGGGAGCTGTTTTTT. Residues: CASSFGGNTGELFF.

The genes are TRBV7-9 and TRBJ2-2; TRBD1 matches 11 bases. The CDR3 is 16 residues long. The germline gives CDR1 SEHNR, CDR2 FQNEAQ (reference sequence). The V gene end was trimmed by 6 bases and the J gene end by 4 bases; junction bases not matched to a gene: 7. The CDR3 DNA follows: TGTGCCAGCAGTTTTACCGGGACAGGGGGCACCGGGGAGCTGTTTTTT. Its translation is CASSFTGTGGTGELFF.

V and J are TRBV19 and TRBJ2-7, with D possibly being TRBD2 (5 bases). CDR1 LNHDA and CDR2 SQIVND come from the germline V gene (reference sequence). Trimming removed 3 bases at V and 2 bases at J, with 11 bases between. The CDR3 runs 14 residues. The CDR3 protein is CASSIYSGPYEQYF. CDR3 DNA sequence: TGTGCCAGTAGTATTTACAGCGGACCCTACGAGCAGTACTTC.

The chain links TRBV7-9 to TRBJ1-2, with D hard to call. The germline V gene has CDR1 SEHNR and CDR2 FQNEAQ (reference sequence). The CDR3 is 14 amino acids. V was shortened by 8 bases and J by 3 bases, with 16 bases between the two germline ends. The DNA for the CDR3 is TGTGCCAGCTCGACAAGCGGCGGAGACTATGGCTACACCTTC. Translation gives CASSTSGGDYGYTF.

This chain connects TRBV11-3 to TRBJ2-7; D unclear. The length of the CDR3 is 13 residues. Germline CDR1 is SGHNT and CDR2 is YENEEA. Trimming cost V 0 bases and J 5 bases, with 8 bases left between them. CDR3 residues: CASSLDPGNEQYF. The DNA of the CDR3 is TGTGCCAGCAGCTTAGATCCGGGTAACGAGCAGTACTTC.

The chain joins TRBV7-3 to TRBJ2-2; D unclear. Trimming took 6 bases from V and 5 from J, leaving 10 bases between them. This CDR3 comprises 13 residues. Germline V lookup: CDR1 SGHTA, CDR2 FQGTGA. The CDR3 loop reads CASRSSRTGELFF. The DNA of the CDR3 is TGTGCCAGCAGATCTAGTCGGACCGGGGAGCTGTTTTTT.

The rearrangement links TRBV27 to TRBJ2-1; 11 bases match TRBD2. Losses at the gene ends were 6 bases for V and 0 bases for J; bases not matched to a gene: 10. Germline V gives CDR1 MNHEY, CDR2 SMNVEV (reference sequence). The CDR3 loop spans 18 amino acids. CDR3 sequence reads: CASRASGRTIDSYNEQFF. CDR3 nucleotides: TGTGCCAGCAGAGCTAGCGGGAGGACAATTGACTCCTACAATGAGCAGTTCTTC.